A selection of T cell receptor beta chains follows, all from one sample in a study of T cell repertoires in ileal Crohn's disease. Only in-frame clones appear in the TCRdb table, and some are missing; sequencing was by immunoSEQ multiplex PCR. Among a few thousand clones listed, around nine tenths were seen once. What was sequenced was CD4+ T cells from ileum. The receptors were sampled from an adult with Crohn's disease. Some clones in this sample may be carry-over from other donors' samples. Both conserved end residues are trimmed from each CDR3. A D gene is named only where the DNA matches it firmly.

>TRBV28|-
ASSSQGASYGYT
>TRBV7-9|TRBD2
ASSFTSGRLSEQY
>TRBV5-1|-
ASSQGRGLIEGGYT
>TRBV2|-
ASTQSGAGGANVLT
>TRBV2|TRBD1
ASSGGRGKEAF
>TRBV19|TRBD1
ASSGNTGGTDAQY
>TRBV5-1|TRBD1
ASRGRGGEGNEQF
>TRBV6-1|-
ASWGGGTNTGELF
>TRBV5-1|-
ASSLDITYEQY
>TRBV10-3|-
AISDRGGQPQH
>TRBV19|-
ASSPLAPTGELF
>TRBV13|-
ASSLEFRDEQY
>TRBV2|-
ASSERPRNTEAF
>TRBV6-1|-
ASSVSRESGYEQY
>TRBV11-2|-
ASSPVAGGETQY
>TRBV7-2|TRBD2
ASSASGTKYEQY
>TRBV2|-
ASSPPRGGRNTIY
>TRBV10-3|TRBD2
AISENPGGGTDTQY
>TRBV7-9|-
ASGSQGYQETQY
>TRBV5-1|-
ASSLNRNEKLF
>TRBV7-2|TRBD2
ASSSSLGTREPTQY
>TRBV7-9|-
ASSRDISSDTQY
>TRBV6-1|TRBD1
ASSVWTGSSTDTQY
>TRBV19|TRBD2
ASRETSGSPYEQY
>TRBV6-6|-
ASSYPSPNTGELF
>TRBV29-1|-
SVEEGAAGEQY
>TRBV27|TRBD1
ASSYYPQTGMGGYT